This TCR beta chain was profiled in a study of cytomegalovirus exposure and HLA in healthy donors. Trimming stripped 3 bases from V and 4 bases from J, with 18 bases between. This CDR3 is built from 16 residues. The V gene's germline CDR1 is MDHEN and CDR2 SYDVKM. Regarding this clone: Its antigen remains unidentified.

Study findings and constraints: Equally common other TCR beta chains were less clonally expanded than HLA-associated ones, a later analysis found.

Vbeta (60) and Jbeta (13) primers were used in the PCR. TCRdb's table, derived via immunoSEQ multiplex PCR, lists solely in-frame clones and lacks some. The profile covers 110,000 or so clones, with roughly 70% appearing a single time and 7.5% to 9% taken by the ten largest. Specimen: PBMCs. The receptor was derived from a man aged 18 to 35 in good health and CMV-seropositive. The chain combines TRBV28 with TRBJ1-1; D may be TRBD1 (5 bases). The DNA of the CDR3 is TGTGCCAGCAGTTTTGCGGGGAAGGGGTCGGGCACTGAAGCTTTCTTT. This codes for CASSFAGKGSGTEAFF.